These 4 T cell receptor beta chains were sequenced from one sample in a study of OX40 agonist ivuxolimab in advanced cancers. Sequenced by immunoSEQ multiplex PCR; TCRdb stores in-frame clones only, minus some. The table has more than 60,000 clones, 80% to 85% seen once; the top ten hold approximately 3.2%. The specimen was CD4+ or CD8+ T cells sorted from blood, collected in a trial of the OX40 agonist ivuxolimab. Receptors were obtained from an adult with an advanced solid tumor such as melanoma, head and neck, liver or kidney cancer.

Remarks on this clone: Other nucleotide sequences in the sample specify the same CDR3. The chain employs TRBV25-1 and TRBJ1-5; the match to TRBD1 covers 7 bases. The V and J ends lost 6 bases and 0 bases, in that order; junction bases with no gene match: 2. This CDR3 contains 14 residues. The germline V gene has CDR1 MGHDK and CDR2 SYGVNS. CDR3 nucleotide sequence: TGTGCCAGCAGCCGGGACAGTAGCAATCAGCCCCAGCATTTT. Its translation is CASSRDSSNQPQHF.

The rearrangement joins TRBV19 to TRBJ2-7; D tentatively reads TRBD1 or TRBD2 (6 bases each). V was cut by 5 bases and J by 0 bases, with 14 bases left in between. In germline, CDR1 is LNHDA, CDR2 SQIVND (reference sequence). The CDR3 is made up of 15 amino acids. CDR3 protein: CASSAQGLSSYEQYF. CDR3 coding DNA: TGTGCCAGTAGTGCACAGGGACTTAGCTCCTACGAGCAGTACTTC.

The chain uses TRBV11-3 and TRBJ2-3; 10 bases are a match to TRBD2. The CDR3 consists of 18 residues. Germline V gene data show CDR1 as SGHNT and CDR2 as YENEEA. V shed 3 bases and J 2 bases; nucleotides not matched to a gene: 11. This chain's CDR3 is CASSFGVASGGTTDTQYF. The CDR3 DNA reads TGTGCCAGCAGCTTCGGGGTGGCTAGCGGGGGAACCACAGATACGCAGTATTTT.

The gene calls are TRBV19 and TRBJ1-1; TRBD1 is a possible D gene (6 bases). Germline V gene sequence: CDR1 LNHDA, CDR2 SQIVND (reference sequence). Trimming took off 6 bases at V and 5 bases at J, with 10 bases between the two ends. The CDR3 is 12 amino acids. This CDR3 reads CASRKGETEAFF. The CDR3 nucleotides read TGTGCCAGTAGAAAGGGGGAGACTGAAGCTTTCTTT.